Each of the 8 T cell receptor beta chains below was sequenced from the same sample in a study of regulatory T cells in long-lasting Graves disease (dated by TCRdb to 2020 to 2023). Library construction relied on multiplex PCR. Instrument used: Illumina HiSeq 4000. To build TCR beta libraries, CDR3 regions were amplified by Arm-PCR using iRepertoire HTBI primers. The public reads were reanalyzed by TCRdb: fastp trimming at Q25, MiXCR alignment, in-frame beta chains only. CDR3 protein sequences are deduplicated, and each keeps its most common genes and DNA. A total of roughly 510,000 distinct CDR3 sequences appear in this sample, about 15% of them only once. The top ten clones comprise 12% of the sample. This sample's time point label indicates: newly diagnosed GD, antithyroid drugs for less than 3 months. For both TCR sequencing and RNA sequencing, RNA was extracted from PBMCs in TRIzol. This sample was shared with a second study, whose subject was T cells in Graves' hyperthyroidism and ophthalmopathy.

The source was peripheral blood mononuclear cells (PBMCs), collected at new diagnosis, from a patient treated with antithyroid drugs. These receptor sequences come from a man between 18 and 35 years old with Graves disease. Donor details come from another sample of the same person, matched by shared clones.

This clonotype was observed a handful of times. This chain uses TRBV30 with TRBJ2-3; no definite D call. This CDR3 is built from 13 residues. Germline CDR1 is GTSNPN and CDR2 is SVGIG (reference sequence). The V end was cut by 0 bases, the J end by 2 bases, with 6 bases between. CDR3 loop: CAWSVGNTDTQYF. CDR3 sequence (DNA): TGTGCCTGGAGTGTAGGCAACACAGATACGCAGTATTTT.

In its sample, this clonotype was seen many times. This chain uses TRBV24-1 with TRBJ2-5; 8 nucleotides line up with TRBD2. With V trimmed by 3 bases and J by 5 bases, 4 bases remained unmatched. Germline values: CDR1 KGHDR, CDR2 SFDVKD. The CDR3 has 14 amino acids. This chain's CDR3 is CATSDSGRTETQYF. The CDR3, as DNA: TGTGCCACCAGTGATAGCGGGAGAACGGAGACCCAGTACTTC.

The chain uses TRBV20-1 and TRBJ2-7; possibly TRBD1 for D (6 bases). Germline lookup yields CDR1 DFQATT and CDR2 SNEGSKA (reference sequence). Trimming stripped 3 bases from V and 6 bases from J, with 12 bases between. The CDR3 sequence is 12 residues long. DNA for the CDR3: TGCAGTGCTAGTGACAGGAGTGGCGAGCAGTACTTC. This gives the protein CSASDRSGEQYF.

This clonotype was recorded a few times. The rearrangement links TRBV30 to TRBJ2-1; 10 bases align to TRBD2. The DNA end is a closer match to TRBJ2-5, so the J assignment may be wrong. Germline values: CDR1 GTSNPN, CDR2 SVGIG (reference sequence). There are 13 residues in the CDR3. In DNA form, the CDR3 reads TGTGCCTGGCGGCTAGCGGGAGCAGAGACCCAGTACTTC. Amino acids: CAWRLAGAETQYF.

This clonotype was observed many times. At one end the junction does not follow the germline gene, possibly because of a read error. J is TRBJ1-1 and V is TRBV11-1; tentative D call: TRBD1 (6 bases). The CDR3 covers 8 residues. Germline CDR1 reads SGHAT; CDR2 reads FQDESV (reference sequence). The CDR3 bases are TGTGCCAGCAGCCTGGACAGCTTT. Translating gives CASSLDSF.

This clonotype was counted ten times or more. The rearrangement joins TRBV7-9 to TRBJ1-2; D is uncertain. The V gene's germline CDR1 is SEHNR and CDR2 FQNEAQ (reference sequence). The CDR3 has 16 amino acids. Trimming left V 0 bases short and J 6 bases short, with 17 bases between. The CDR3 is CASSLADGGAEDGYTF. CDR3 nucleotides: TGTGCCAGCAGCTTAGCGGATGGTGGAGCGGAAGATGGCTACACCTTC.

This clonotype has a count of ten or more. The chain recombines TRBV10-3 with TRBJ1-1, with a possible D match to TRBD1 (5 bases). Trimming cost V 4 bases and J 0 bases, with 18 bases left between them. Germline V CDR1 and CDR2: ENHRY, SYGVKD. The length of the CDR3 is 17 residues. The CDR3 DNA reads as TGTGCCATCAGTGCCCGGTCATCGGGGACGGTGAACACTGAAGCTTTCTTT. It translates to CAISARSSGTVNTEAFF.

This clonotype was seen repeatedly, ten times or more. The chain couples TRBV10-3 to TRBJ2-1, with 9 bases identical to TRBD2. The CDR3 extends over 17 amino acids. Germline loops: CDR1 ENHRY, CDR2 SYGVKD. J was trimmed by 7 bases and V by 5 bases; bases with no gene match: 15. The CDR3 DNA reads TGTGCCATCAGTCCGGGACAGAGATTAGCGGGAGCTAATGAGCAGTTCTTC. The encoded protein is CAISPGQRLAGANEQFF.